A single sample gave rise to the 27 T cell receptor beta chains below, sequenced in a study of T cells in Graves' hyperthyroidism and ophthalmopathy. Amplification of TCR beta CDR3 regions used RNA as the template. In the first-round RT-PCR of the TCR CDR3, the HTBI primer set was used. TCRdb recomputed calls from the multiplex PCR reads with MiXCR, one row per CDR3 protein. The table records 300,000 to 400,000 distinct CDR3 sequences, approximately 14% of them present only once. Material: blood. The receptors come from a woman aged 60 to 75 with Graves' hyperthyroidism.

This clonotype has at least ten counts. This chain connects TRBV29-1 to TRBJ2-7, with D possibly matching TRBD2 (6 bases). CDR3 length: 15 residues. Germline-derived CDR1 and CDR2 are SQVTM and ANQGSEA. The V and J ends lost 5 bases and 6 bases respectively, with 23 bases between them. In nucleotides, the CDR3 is TGCAGCGTTCGCCACGCCCGAGGAGGGACGGGCGAGCAGTACTTC. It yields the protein CSVRHARGGTGEQYF.

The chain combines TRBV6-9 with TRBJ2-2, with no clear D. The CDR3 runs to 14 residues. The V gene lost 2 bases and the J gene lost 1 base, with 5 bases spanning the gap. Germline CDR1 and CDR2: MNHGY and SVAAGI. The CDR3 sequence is CASSYRRNTGELFF. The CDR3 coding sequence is TGTGCCAGCAGTTATCGGAGGAACACCGGGGAGCTGTTTTTT.

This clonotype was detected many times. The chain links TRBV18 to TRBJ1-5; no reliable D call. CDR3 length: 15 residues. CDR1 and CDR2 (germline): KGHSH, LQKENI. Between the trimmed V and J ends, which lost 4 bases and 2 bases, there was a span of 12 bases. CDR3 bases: TGTGCCAGCTCACTTTCCGGGTTTGGCAATCAGCCCCAGCATTTT. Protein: CASSLSGFGNQPQHF. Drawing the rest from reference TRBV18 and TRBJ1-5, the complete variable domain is NAGVMQNPRHLVRRRGQEARLRCSPMKGHSHVYWYRQLPEEGLKFMVYLQKENIIDESGMPKERFSAEFPKEGPSILRIQQVVRGDSAAYFCASSLSGFGNQPQHFGDGTRLSIL.

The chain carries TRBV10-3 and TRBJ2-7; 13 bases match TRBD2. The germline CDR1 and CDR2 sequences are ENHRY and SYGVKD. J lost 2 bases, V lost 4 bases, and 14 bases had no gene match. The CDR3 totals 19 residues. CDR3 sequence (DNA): TGTGCCATCAGTGCCCATGGCCAGACTAGCGGGAGGAACACCTACGAGCAGTACTTC. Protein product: CAISAHGQTSGRNTYEQYF.

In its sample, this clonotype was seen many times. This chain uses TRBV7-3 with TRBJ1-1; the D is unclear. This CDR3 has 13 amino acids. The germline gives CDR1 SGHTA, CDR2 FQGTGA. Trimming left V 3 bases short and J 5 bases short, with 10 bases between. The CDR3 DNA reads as TGTGCCAGCAGCTTCCACGAGGAGACTGAAGCTTTCTTT. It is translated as CASSFHEETEAFF. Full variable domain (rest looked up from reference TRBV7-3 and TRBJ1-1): GAGVSQTPSNKVTEKGKYVELRCDPISGHTALYWYRQSLGQGPEFLIYFQGTGAADDSGLPNDRFFAVRPEGSVSTLKIQRTERGDSAVYLCASSFHEETEAFFGQGTRLTVV.

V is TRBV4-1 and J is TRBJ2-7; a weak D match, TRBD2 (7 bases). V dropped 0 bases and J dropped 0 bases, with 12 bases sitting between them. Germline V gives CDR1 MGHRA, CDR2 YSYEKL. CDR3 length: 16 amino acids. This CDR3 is CASSQDRGASSYEQYF. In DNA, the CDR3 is TGCGCCAGCAGCCAAGATCGGGGGGCTAGCTCCTACGAGCAGTACTTC.

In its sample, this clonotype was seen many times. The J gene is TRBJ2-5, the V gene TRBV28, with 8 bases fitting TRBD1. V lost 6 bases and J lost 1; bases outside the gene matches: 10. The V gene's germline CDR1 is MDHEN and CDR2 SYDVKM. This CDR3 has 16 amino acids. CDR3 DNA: TGTGCCAGCAGCCCTTATGGTGACAGGGGCCAAGAGACCCAGTACTTC. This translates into CASSPYGDRGQETQYF. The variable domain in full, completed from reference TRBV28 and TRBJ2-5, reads DVKVTQSSRYLVKRTGEKVFLECVQDMDHENMFWYRQDPGLGLRLIYFSYDVKMKEKGDIPEGYSVSREKKERFSLILESASTNQTSMYLCASSPYGDRGQETQYFGPGTRLLVL.

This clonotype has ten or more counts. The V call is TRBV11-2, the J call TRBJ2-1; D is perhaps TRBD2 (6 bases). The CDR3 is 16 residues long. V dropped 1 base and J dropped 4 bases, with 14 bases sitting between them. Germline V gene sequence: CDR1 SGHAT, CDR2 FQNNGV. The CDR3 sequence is CASSLVELAEYNEQFF. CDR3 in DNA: TGTGCCAGCAGCTTAGTGGAACTAGCAGAATACAATGAGCAGTTCTTC.

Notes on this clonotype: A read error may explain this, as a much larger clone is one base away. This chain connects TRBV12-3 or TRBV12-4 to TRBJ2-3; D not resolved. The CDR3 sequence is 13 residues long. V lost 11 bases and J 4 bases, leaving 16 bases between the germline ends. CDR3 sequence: CAGTLPGSDTQYF. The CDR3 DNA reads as TGTGCCGGCACCCTACCCGGGTCAGATACGCAGTATTTT.

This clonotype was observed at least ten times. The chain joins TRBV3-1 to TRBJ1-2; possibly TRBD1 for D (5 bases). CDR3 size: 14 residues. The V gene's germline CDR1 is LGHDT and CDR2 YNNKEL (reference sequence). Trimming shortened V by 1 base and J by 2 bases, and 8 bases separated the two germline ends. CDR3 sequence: CASSQGQGNYGYTF. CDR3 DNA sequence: TGTGCCAGCAGCCAAGGGCAGGGAAACTATGGCTACACCTTC.

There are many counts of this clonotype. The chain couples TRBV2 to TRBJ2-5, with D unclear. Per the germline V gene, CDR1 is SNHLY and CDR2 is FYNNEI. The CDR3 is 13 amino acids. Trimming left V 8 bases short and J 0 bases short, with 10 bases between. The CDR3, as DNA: TGTGCCAGCCAGAGGAGTTACCAAGAGACCCAGTACTTC. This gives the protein CASQRSYQETQYF.

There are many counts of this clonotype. The CDR3 loop reads CASTGGAHYEQYF. The CDR3, as DNA: TGTGCCAGCACAGGGGGCGCCCACTACGAGCAGTACTTC. J is TRBJ2-7 and V is TRBV2, with 8 nucleotides matching TRBD1. Germline V gene lookup returns CDR1 SNHLY and CDR2 FYNNEI. The trim removed 7 bases at V and 3 bases at J, leaving 5 bases unmatched. The CDR3 has 13 residues. The full variable domain, completed using reference TRBV2 and TRBJ2-7, is EPEVTQTPSHQVTQMGQEVILRCVPISNHLYFYWYRQILGQKVEFLVSFYNNEISEKSEIFDDQFSVERPDGSNFTLKIRSTKLEDSAMYFCASTGGAHYEQYFGPGTRLTVT.

Here the CDR3 DNA reads TGTGCCAGCAGTTCCCGGACAGGGGGCCCTGGCGGGGAGCTGTTTTTT. Its protein product is CASSSRTGGPGGELFF. The chain joins TRBV6-1 to TRBJ2-2; TRBD1 aligns across 11 bases. From germline, CDR1 is MNHNS and CDR2 SASEGT. This CDR3 spans 16 amino acids. V lost 5 bases and J lost 7; bases outside the gene matches: 9.

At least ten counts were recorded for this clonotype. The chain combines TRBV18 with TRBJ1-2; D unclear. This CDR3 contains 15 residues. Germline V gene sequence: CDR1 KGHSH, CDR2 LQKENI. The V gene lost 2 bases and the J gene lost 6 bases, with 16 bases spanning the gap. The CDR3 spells CASSPSRGQEDGYTF. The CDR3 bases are TGTGCCAGCTCACCAAGCCGGGGTCAGGAAGATGGCTACACCTTC.

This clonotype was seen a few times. The CDR3 DNA is TGCGCCAGCAGCACAGGGTTGGGCACTGAAGCTTTCTTT. It encodes CASSTGLGTEAFF. The J gene is TRBJ1-1, the V gene TRBV5-1; maybe TRBD1 (6 bases). The CDR3 contains 13 residues. The V end was cut by 4 bases, the J end by 4 bases, with 11 bases between. The germline CDR1 and CDR2 sequences are SGHRS and YFSETQ.

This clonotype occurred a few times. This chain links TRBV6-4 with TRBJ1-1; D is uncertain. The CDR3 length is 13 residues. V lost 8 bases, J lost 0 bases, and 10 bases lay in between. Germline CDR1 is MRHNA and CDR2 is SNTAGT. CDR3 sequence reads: CASGRELNTEAFF. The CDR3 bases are TGTGCCAGCGGGAGGGAGTTGAACACTGAAGCTTTCTTT.

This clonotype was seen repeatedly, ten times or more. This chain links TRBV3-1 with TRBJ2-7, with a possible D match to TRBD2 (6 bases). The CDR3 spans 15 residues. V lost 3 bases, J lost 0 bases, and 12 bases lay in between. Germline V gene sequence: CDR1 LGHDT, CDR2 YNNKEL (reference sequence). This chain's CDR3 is CASSHGTYLSYEQYF. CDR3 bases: TGTGCCAGCAGCCACGGGACTTACCTCTCCTACGAGCAGTACTTC.

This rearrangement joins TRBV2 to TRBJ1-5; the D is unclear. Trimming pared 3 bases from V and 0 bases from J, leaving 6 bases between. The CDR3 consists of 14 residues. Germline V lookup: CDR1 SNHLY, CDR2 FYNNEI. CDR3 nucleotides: TGTGCCAGCAGTGACAGCTCTAGCAATCAGCCCCAGCATTTT. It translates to CASSDSSSNQPQHF.

The CDR3 DNA reads TGTGCCAGCAGCGACGAGGGGGGCTGGGACACCGGGGAGCTGTTTTTT. Protein sequence: CASSDEGGWDTGELFF. The V and J genes are TRBV7-9 and TRBJ2-2; D tentatively reads TRBD1 or TRBD2 (6 bases each). CDR3 length: 16 amino acids. The germline V and J ends were trimmed by 5 bases and 3 bases, with 16 bases remaining between them. Germline lookup yields CDR1 SEHNR and CDR2 FQNEAQ (reference sequence).

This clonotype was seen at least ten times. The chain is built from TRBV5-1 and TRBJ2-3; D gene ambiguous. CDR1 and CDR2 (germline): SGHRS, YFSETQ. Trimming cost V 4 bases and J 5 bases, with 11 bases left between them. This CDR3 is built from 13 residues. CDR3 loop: CASSGFLGDTQYF. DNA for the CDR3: TGCGCCAGCAGCGGCTTTTTAGGAGATACGCAGTATTTT.

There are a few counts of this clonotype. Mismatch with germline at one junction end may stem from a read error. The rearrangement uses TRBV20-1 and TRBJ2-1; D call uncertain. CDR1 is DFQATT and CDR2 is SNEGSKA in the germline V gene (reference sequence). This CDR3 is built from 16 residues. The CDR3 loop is CSAPKVGVSSCNEQFF. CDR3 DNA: TGCAGTGCTCCCAAGGTGGGCGTCAGCTCCTGCAATGAGCAGTTCTTC.

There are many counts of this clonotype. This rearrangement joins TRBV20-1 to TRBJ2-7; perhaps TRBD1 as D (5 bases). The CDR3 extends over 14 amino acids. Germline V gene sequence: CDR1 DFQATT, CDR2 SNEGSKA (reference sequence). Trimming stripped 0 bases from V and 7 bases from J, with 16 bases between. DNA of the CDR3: TGCAGTGCTAGAGATCCCAACAGGCCAGGGGAGCAGTACTTC. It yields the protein CSARDPNRPGEQYF.

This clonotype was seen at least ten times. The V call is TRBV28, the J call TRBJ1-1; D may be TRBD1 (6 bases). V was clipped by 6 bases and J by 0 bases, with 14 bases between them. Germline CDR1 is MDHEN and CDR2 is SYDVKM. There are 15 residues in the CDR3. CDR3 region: CASSTTGNMNTEAFF. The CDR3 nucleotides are TGTGCCAGCAGCACTACAGGGAACATGAACACTGAAGCTTTCTTT.

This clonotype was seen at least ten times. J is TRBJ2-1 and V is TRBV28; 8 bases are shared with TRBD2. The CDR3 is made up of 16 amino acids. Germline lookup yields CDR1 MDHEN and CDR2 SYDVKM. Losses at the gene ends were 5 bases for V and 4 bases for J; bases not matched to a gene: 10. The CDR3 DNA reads TGTGCCAGCAGTCCATCATTTGCGGGAGGTTACAATGAGCAGTTCTTC. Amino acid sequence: CASSPSFAGGYNEQFF.

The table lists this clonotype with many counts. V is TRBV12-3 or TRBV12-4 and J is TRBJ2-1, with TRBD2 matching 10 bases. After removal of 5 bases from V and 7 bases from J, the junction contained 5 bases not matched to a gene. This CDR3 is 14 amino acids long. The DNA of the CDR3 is TGTGCCAGCAGTATCCCAGCGGGAGGGAATGAGCAGTTCTTC. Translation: CASSIPAGGNEQFF.

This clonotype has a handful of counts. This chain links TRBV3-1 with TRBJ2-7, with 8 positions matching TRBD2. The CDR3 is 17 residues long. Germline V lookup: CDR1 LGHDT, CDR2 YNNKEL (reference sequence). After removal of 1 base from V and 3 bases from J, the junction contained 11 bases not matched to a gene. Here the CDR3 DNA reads TGTGCCAGCAGCCAAGGCCTTTGGGGCGGGGGGAACTACGAGCAGTACTTC. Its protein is CASSQGLWGGGNYEQYF.

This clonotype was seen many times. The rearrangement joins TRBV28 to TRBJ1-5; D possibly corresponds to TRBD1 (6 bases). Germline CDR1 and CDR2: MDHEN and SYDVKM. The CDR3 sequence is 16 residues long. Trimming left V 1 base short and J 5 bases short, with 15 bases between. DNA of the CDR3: TGTGCCAGCAGTTTATATTTGCGGGGGCGTCATCAGCCCCAGCATTTT. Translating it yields CASSLYLRGRHQPQHF.